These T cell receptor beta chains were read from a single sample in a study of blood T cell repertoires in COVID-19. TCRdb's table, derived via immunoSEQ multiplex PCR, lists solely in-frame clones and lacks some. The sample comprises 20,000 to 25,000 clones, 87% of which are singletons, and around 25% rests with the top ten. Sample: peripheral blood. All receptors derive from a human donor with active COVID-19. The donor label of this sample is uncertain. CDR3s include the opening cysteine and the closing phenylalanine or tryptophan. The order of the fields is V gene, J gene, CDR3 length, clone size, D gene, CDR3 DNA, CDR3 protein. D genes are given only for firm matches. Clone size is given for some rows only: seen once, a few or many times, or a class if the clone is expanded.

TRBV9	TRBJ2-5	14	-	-	TGTGCCAGCAGCGCACCGTCTAGTCTCGAGACCCAGTACTTC	CASSAPSSLETQYF
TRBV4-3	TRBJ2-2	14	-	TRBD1	TGCGCCAGCAGCCGGGACAGGGGCCCCGGGGAGCTGTTTTTT	CASSRDRGPGELFF
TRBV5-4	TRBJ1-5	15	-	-	TGTGCCAGCAGCCTAGGGAGGGGACGGGATCAGCCCCAGCATTTT	CASSLGRGRDQPQHF
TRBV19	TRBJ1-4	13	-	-	TGTGCCAGCGCACAGGAGTTGTATGAAAAACTGTTTTTT	CASAQELYEKLFF
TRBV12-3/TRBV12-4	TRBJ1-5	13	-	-	TGTGCCAGCAGTTTCGGTCAGGGGCAGCCCCAGCATTTT	CASSFGQGQPQHF
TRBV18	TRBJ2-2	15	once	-	TGTGCCAGCTCACCGCGAGGGTCGAACACCGGGGAGCTGTTTTTT	CASSPRGSNTGELFF
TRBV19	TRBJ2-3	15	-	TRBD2	TGTGCCAGTTCGGAGGGACTAGCGGGAGGAGTTACGCAGTATTTT	CASSEGLAGGVTQYF
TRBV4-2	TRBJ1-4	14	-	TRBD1	TGTGCCAGCAGCCTAGGACAGGAGGATGAAAAACTGTTTTTT	CASSLGQEDEKLFF
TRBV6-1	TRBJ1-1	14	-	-	TGTGCCAGCAGTGAGGGGACACTGAACACTGAAGCTTTCTTT	CASSEGTLNTEAFF
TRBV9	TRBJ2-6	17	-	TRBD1	TGTGCCAGCATCCCGGGACAGGGGCCGTCTGGGGCCAACGTCCTGACTTTC	CASIPGQGPSGANVLTF
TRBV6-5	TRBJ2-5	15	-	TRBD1	TGTGCCAGCAGGGCCGGACAGGGGGCGGTGGAGACCCAGTACTTC	CASRAGQGAVETQYF
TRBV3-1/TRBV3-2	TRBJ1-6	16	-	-	TGTGCCAGCAGCCAAGAGGGGGGACGGTATAATTCACCCCTCCACTTT	CASSQEGGRYNSPLHF
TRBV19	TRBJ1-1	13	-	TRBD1	TGTGCCAGTAGTATCACAGGGGCCACTGAAGCTTTCTTT	CASSITGATEAFF
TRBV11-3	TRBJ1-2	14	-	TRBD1	TGTGCCAGCAGCTTAGGCACAGGGGGCTATGGCTACACCTTC	CASSLGTGGYGYTF
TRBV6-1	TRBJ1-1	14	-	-	TGTGCCAGCAGTGAACACGGGGGGGAGACTGAAGCTTTCTTT	CASSEHGGETEAFF
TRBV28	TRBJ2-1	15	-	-	TGTGCCAGCAGTTTAGGGGTGTTAGGGGGCAATGAGCAGTTCTTC	CASSLGVLGGNEQFF
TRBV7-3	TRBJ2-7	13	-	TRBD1	TGTGCCAGCAGCCCAGGGACAGGCGGGGAGCAGTACTTC	CASSPGTGGEQYF
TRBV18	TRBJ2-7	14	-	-	TGTGCCAGCTCACCACCAACGGTGACCTACGAGCAGTACTTC	CASSPPTVTYEQYF
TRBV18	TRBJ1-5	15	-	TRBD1	TGTGCCAGCTCACGGGACAGGGGTCCCAATCAGCCCCAGCATTTT	CASSRDRGPNQPQHF
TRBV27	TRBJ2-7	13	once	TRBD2	TGTGCCAGCAGTCTAGCTAGCGGGTCCGAGCAGTACTTC	CASSLASGSEQYF
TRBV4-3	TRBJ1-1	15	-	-	TGCGCCAGCAGCCAAGATTCGGGGGGCGGGACTGAAGCTTTCTTT	CASSQDSGGGTEAFF
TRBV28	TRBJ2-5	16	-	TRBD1	TGTGCCAGCAGCTCAGGGGGCTTGGGGTACCAAGAGACCCAGTACTTC	CASSSGGLGYQETQYF
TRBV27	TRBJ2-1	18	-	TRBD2	TGTGCCAGCAGCCCGCGTGCTAGCGGGGGGGCACCCTACAATGAGCAGTTCTTC	CASSPRASGGAPYNEQFF
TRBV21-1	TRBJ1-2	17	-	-	TGTGCCAGCAGCTGTCTCACCCGGGACAGGACTAACTATGGCTACACCTTC	CASSCLTRDRTNYGYTF
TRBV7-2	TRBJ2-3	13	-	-	TGTGCCAGCAGCTGGGACAAAAGAGATACGCAGTATTTT	CASSWDKRDTQYF
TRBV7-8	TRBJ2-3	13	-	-	TGTGCCAGCAGCCCTCTGACAGGAGATACGCAGTATTTT	CASSPLTGDTQYF
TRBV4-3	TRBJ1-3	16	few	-	TGCGCCAGCAGCCAGGAGACAGCCGACTCTGGAAACACCATATATTTT	CASSQETADSGNTIYF
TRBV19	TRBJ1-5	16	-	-	TGTGCCAGTAGTAAGCCTGGCCAGGTGGGCAATCAGCCCCAGCATTTT	CASSKPGQVGNQPQHF
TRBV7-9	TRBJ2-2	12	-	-	TGTGCCAGCATTCCGTTTTCCGGGGAGCTGTTTTTT	CASIPFSGELFF
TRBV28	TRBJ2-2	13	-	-	TGTGTCGCCGGAGGGTGGAACACCGGGGAGCTGTTTTTT	CVAGGWNTGELFF
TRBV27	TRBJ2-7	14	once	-	TGTGCCAGCAGTTCAACAGGGATCTCCTACGAGCAGTACTTC	CASSSTGISYEQYF
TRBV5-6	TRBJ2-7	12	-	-	TGTGCCAGCAGCTTGCTTACCTACGAGCAGTACTTC	CASSLLTYEQYF
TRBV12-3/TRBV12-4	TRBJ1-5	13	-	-	TGTGCCAGCACCCTGGGGCGGTATCAGCCCCAGCATTTT	CASTLGRYQPQHF
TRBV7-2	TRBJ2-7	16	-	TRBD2	TGTGCCAGCAGCTTAGGGTCTAGCGGGGGGGCTTACGAGCAGTACTTC	CASSLGSSGGAYEQYF
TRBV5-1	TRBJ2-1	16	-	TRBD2	TGCGCCAGCAGCTTGGCCGGGGCGGGAGCTGGAGATGAGCAGTTCTTC	CASSLAGAGAGDEQFF
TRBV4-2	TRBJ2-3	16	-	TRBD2	TGTGCCAGCAGCCTAACCGGGACTAGCAGGACAGATACGCAGTATTTT	CASSLTGTSRTDTQYF
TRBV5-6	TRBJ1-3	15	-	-	TGTGCCAGCAGCTTGGTAGGGGGATCTGGAAACACCATATATTTT	CASSLVGGSGNTIYF
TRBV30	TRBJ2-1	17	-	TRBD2	TGTGCCTGGAGTGGCACTAGCGGGGGGGCCTATTACAATGAGCAGTTCTTC	CAWSGTSGGAYYNEQFF
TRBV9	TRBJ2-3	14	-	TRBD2	TGTGCCAGCAGCCCTCAAGCGGGGGGGGATACGCAGTATTTT	CASSPQAGGDTQYF
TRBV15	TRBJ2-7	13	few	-	TGTGCCACCAGCAGAAAAATAACCTACGAGCAGTACTTC	CATSRKITYEQYF
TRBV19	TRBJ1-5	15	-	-	TGTGCCAGTAGTATACAGGGAGGCAGCAATCAGCCCCAGCATTTT	CASSIQGGSNQPQHF
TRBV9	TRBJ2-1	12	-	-	TGTGCCAGCAGCGTCTCGTACAATGAGCAGTTCTTC	CASSVSYNEQFF
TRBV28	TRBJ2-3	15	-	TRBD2	TGTGCCAGCAGTTCATTAGCGGGGAACACAGATACGCAGTATTTT	CASSSLAGNTDTQYF
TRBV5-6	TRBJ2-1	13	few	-	TGTGCCAGCACCTTACCGGAGGGGTACGAGCAGTTCTTC	CASTLPEGYEQFF
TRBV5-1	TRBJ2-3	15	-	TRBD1	TGCGCCAGCAGCTTGGCACAGGGGTCGGCAGATACGCAGTATTTT	CASSLAQGSADTQYF
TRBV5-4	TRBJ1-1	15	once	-	TGTGCCAGCAAGCGGTCGTGGGGGGAGGGTACTGAAGCTTTCTTT	CASKRSWGEGTEAFF
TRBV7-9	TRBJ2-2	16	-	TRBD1	TGTGCCAGCAGCTCTGGGACAGTTGCGAACACCGGGGAGCTGTTTTTT	CASSSGTVANTGELFF
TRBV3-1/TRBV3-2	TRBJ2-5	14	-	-	TGTGCCAGCAGCCAAGCGGGGAACCAAGAGACCCAGTACTTC	CASSQAGNQETQYF
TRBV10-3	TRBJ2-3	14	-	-	TGTGCCATCAGTGAATCGGAATCAAGGGGTACGCAGTATTTT	CAISESESRGTQYF
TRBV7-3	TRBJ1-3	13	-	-	TGTGCCAGCAGCTTAAAACGGGGAAACACCATATATTTT	CASSLKRGNTIYF
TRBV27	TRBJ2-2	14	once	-	TGTGCCAGCTGCCGAAAGGGGGACACCGGGGAGCTGTTTTTT	CASCRKGDTGELFF
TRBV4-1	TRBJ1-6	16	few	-	TGCGCCAGCAGCCAAGAGATAGGGGGAAAACGCTCACCCCTCCACTTT	CASSQEIGGKRSPLHF
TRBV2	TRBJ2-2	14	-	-	TGTGCCAGCATCCCCCAGGGGGGCCAAGGGGAGCTGTTTTTT	CASIPQGGQGELFF
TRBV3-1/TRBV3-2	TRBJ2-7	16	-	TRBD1	TGTGCCAGCAGCCGCCCATGGGGACAGGGAGGCAACGAGCAGTACTTC	CASSRPWGQGGNEQYF
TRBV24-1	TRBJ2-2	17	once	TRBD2	TGTGCCACCAGTGCCCCAGCGGGAGGGCCGGACACCGGGGAGCTGTTTTTT	CATSAPAGGPDTGELFF
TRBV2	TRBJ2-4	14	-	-	TGTGCCAGCACCGAAGGCGGGTCTGGCAGCATTCAGTACTTC	CASTEGGSGSIQYF
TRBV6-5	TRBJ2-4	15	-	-	TGTGCCAGCAGTCAGTTGCAGGGGTTTGGAGACAGTCAGTACTTC	CASSQLQGFGDSQYF
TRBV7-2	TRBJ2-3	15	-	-	TGTGCCAGCAGCTTGCTAGCGTCTAGCACAGATACGCAGTATTTT	CASSLLASSTDTQYF